Below, one TCR beta chain is given with its context. This clonotype was observed at least ten times. Its antigen is not yet known. No base quality information exists; no much larger clone differs at one position. The germline V gene encodes CDR1 MGHRA and CDR2 YSYEKL. From the cysteine through the phenylalanine, the CDR3 covers 15 amino acids. Only the CDR3 region is kept as DNA, spanning 45 bases read in frame from base 1. At the junction V is shortened by 2 bases and J by 4 bases, with 14 bases in between. The library was generated by multiplex PCR. Sequenced on an Illumina HiSeq 4000. iRepertoire HTBI primers and Arm-PCR amplification of CDR3 regions were used to construct TCR beta libraries. Before sequencing, the PCR products underwent gel purification. From the authors' description of their analysis: Across samples, roughly 60 TRBV and 13 to 15 TRBJ segments were identified and used for gene usage analysis of CDR3 amino acid clonotypes. COPE and FqMerger were used to merge filtered high-quality paired reads into contigs. BLAST was used to align contigs to the IMGT TRBV, TRBD and TRBJ reference genes, and CDR3 was defined following IMGT. Clonotypes above 0.1% frequency were classified as highly expanded clones. Shannon entropy served as the measure of repertoire diversity, while the Gini coefficient captured V-J evenness. A clonotype was considered public if more than one individual shared it. TCRdb applied fastp at Q25 and MiXCR to the public reads, then kept only in-frame beta chains. When rows share a CDR3 protein, they turn into one entry using the most common DNA and genes. These V and J calls originate from TCRdb's pipeline instead of the authors' own analysis. The sample profile shows under 250,000 distinct CDR3 sequences; about 19% of them were found once. About an eighth of the sample goes to the ten largest clones.

This record belongs to a study of regulatory T cells in long-lasting Graves disease (dated by TCRdb to 2020 to 2023). At the level of the whole study: Newly diagnosed Graves' disease patients had taken antithyroid drugs for less than 3 months. Patients with persistent Graves' disease were compared with patients with newly diagnosed Graves' disease using TCR sequencing and RNA sequencing of peripheral blood. The study was conducted in China and was registered as a clinical trial. TCR sequencing covered around 13 persistent and 20 or so newly diagnosed Graves' disease patients, some 33 samples in total.

What the authors observed across the whole study: Sequencing and analysis were restricted to the TCR beta chain. Persistent disease showed preferential use of TRBV28, TRBJ1-2 and TRBJ2-5, whereas newly diagnosed disease favored TRBV20-1 and TRBJ2-1. The small sample size was acknowledged by the authors as a limitation that may reduce accuracy. A larger number of public clonotypes was shared among persistent patients (approximately 3,000) than among newly diagnosed patients (about 990). Compared with newly diagnosed patients, patients with persistent Graves' disease had lower TCR Shannon entropy and fewer highly expanded clones, which suggests clonal expansion. Peripheral blood alone was examined, since thyroid tissue, which constituted the primary lesion, could not be accessed.

In the paper's terms, the time point label means: newly diagnosed GD, antithyroid drugs for less than 3 months. For both TCR sequencing and RNA sequencing, RNA was extracted from PBMCs in TRIzol. The diagnosis of Graves' disease followed American Thyroid Association guidelines. The patients came from an endocrinology department in Xi'an, China. Each patient gave approximately 10 milliliters of peripheral blood, collected in an EDTA anticoagulant tube. Ficoll Paque Plus density gradient separation was used to isolate PBMCs, and no further T cell sorting was done. An Agilent 2100 Bioanalyzer and agarose gel were used to check RNA quality, while a NanoDrop 2000 measured RNA concentration. The same sample was also used in a study of T cells in Graves' hyperthyroidism and ophthalmopathy. From that second study: A patient counted as having stable Graves' hyperthyroidism if no progression to ophthalmopathy occurred over 18 months of follow-up. Hyperthyroidism patients were newly diagnosed, had a disease duration of under 2 months, and were aged 18 to 65 years. Any patient with an uncontrolled infection, another autoimmune disease, pregnancy or lactation was excluded. Diagnoses were based on clinical symptoms, serum thyroxine and TRAb, thyroid ultrasound and orbital computed tomography. The first round of RT-PCR for the TCR CDR3 was performed with the HTBI primer set and the Qiagen OneStep RT-PCR kit. Most expanded thyroid clonotypes (frequency above 0.001) were also detected in blood, a finding suggesting that blood repertoires may reflect thyroid immune responses. Ophthalmopathy was separated from stable hyperthyroidism by a 13 V-J signature model, with about 88% sensitivity and about 81% specificity obtained in cross-validation and 80%/75% obtained in testing. In validation, the model predicted progression to ophthalmopathy a median of roughly six months before onset, with roughly 70% sensitivity and 72.22% specificity. To identify distinguishing TCR V-J signatures, a discovery cohort of some 99 patients was used, comprising some 45 with Graves' ophthalmopathy and 57 with stable Graves' hyperthyroidism. An independent validation cohort of fewer than 20 hyperthyroidism patients and more than 15 patients who later progressed to ophthalmopathy tested prospective prediction of ophthalmopathy. For training and testing, the 95 to 100 patients in the discovery cohort were randomly divided in a 7:3 ratio. Thyroid tissue and blood T-cell repertoires from roughly six Graves' hyperthyroidism patients were also compared in the study. Once sampling was done, hyperthyroidism patients were given methimazole at a starting dose of 30 mg daily, whereas ophthalmopathy patients were given high-dose intravenous methylprednisolone. A second multiplex PCR round built the libraries, followed by size selection and purification. The libraries were sequenced on an Illumina HiSeq2000 using paired-end 100 bp reads. SOAPnuke was used to process the raw data, throwing out any read that contained adapters or uncalled bases, had a mean Phred below 15, or lacked an exact constant-primer or identifier match. COPE v1.2.5 was used to merge the high-quality paired reads, and each unique nucleotide sequence was defined as a clonotype. Clonotypes were aligned to IMGT TRBV, TRBD and TRBJ reference segments using MiTCR v1.1. Analysis was restricted to V-J combinations with a frequency above 0.0001, which covered 99% to 99.2% of repertoires. A TCS score was defined as the ratio between F50 (clonal expansion) and ExV (chaos), using BLOSUM62-based TCRdist between CDR3 peptides within each V-J. Welch's t-statistics and random forest reduced roughly 530 V-J features to roughly 13, which were used in a naive Bayes classifier (R e1071). Sample size was not statistically predetermined, and investigators were not blinded to group allocation. The paper reports TCR Vbeta CDR3 sequencing of some 140 peripheral blood samples: fewer than 50 ophthalmopathy, under 85 hyperthyroidism and around 17 progressor patients.

The source material was peripheral blood mononuclear cells (PBMCs), sampled at new diagnosis, from a patient treated with antithyroid drugs. The chain links TRBV4-1 with TRBJ1-2; a tentative D match to TRBD1 spans 5 bases. This clonotype originated in a woman aged 30 to 39 with Graves disease. Donor details come from another sample of the same person, matched by shared clones. The nucleotide sequence is TGCGCCAGCAGCCAATTACTAGGGGCCACCTATGGCTACACCTTC. Its protein product is CASSQLLGATYGYTF.